What follows is one TCR beta chain and its context. The sample originates from a study of blood T cell repertoires in COVID-19. Across the whole study: From the United States, Italy and Spain came samples of acute and convalescent COVID-19. PBMCs, B-cell-depleted T cells, or T cells provided the cDNA or gDNA that made up the material.

Per the original data handling: Estimation of nucleated cell counts was performed using reference gene primer amplification. This table comes from immunoSEQ multiplex PCR, and its TCRdb copy is limited to in-frame clones, with some not included. The DNA was the basis for D and trimming; V, J and clone size are from that table. The sample contains approximately 200,000 clones, roughly 80% of which appear only once. The CDR3 consists of 13 residues. Trimming left V 5 bases short and J 0 bases short, with 7 bases between. Germline CDR1 and CDR2: SGHVS and FQNEAQ. The specimen was peripheral blood. This TCR came from a human donor in a cohort sampled during active COVID-19. This sequence joins TRBV7-8 and TRBJ1-1; D is unresolved. CDR3 DNA: TGTGCCAGCAGCCCCTCTGTGAACACTGAAGCTTTCTTT. As protein: CASSPSVNTEAFF. The full variable domain, in which reference TRBV7-8 and TRBJ1-1 provide the parts outside the CDR3, is GAGVSQSPRYKVAKRGQDVALRCDPISGHVSLFWYQQALGQGPEFLTYFQNEAQLDKSGLPSDRFFAERPEGSVSTLKIQRTQQEDSAVYLCASSPSVNTEAFFGQGTRLTVV.